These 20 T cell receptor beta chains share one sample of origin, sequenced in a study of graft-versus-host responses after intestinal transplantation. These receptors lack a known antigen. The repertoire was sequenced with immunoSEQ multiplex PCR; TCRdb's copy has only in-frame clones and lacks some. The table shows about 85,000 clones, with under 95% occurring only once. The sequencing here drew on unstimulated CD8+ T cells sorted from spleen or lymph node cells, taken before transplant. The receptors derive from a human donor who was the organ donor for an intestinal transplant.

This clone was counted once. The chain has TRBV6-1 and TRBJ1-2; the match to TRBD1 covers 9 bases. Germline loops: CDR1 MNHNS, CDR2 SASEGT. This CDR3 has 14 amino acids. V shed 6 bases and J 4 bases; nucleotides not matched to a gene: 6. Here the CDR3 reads CASSGTGTLYGYTF. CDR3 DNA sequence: TGTGCCAGCAGCGGGACAGGGACCCTCTATGGCTACACCTTC.

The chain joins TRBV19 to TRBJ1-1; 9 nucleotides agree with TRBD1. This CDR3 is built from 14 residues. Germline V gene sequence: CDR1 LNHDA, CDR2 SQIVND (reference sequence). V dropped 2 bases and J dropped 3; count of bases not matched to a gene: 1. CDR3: CASSIWDRDTEAFF. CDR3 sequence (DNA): TGTGCCAGTAGTATATGGGACAGGGACACTGAAGCTTTCTTT.

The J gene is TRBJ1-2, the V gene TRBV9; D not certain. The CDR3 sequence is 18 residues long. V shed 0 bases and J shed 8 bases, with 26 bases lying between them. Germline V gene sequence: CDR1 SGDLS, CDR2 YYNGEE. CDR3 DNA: TGTGCCAGCAGCGTAGCTGACTTGGGAGACCCAGAACGTGGAGGCTACACCTTC. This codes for CASSVADLGDPERGGYTF.

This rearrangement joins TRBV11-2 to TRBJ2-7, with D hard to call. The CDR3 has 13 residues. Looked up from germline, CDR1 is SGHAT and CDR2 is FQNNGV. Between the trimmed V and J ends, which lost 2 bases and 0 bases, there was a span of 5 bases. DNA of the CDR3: TGTGCCAGCAGCTTACACAGCTCCTACGAGCAGTACTTC. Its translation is CASSLHSSYEQYF.

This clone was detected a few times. CDR3 in DNA: TGTGCCAGCAGCTTGTGGGGTAGCGGGTACCAAGAGACCCAGTACTTC. The encoded protein is CASSLWGSGYQETQYF. The V gene is TRBV11-3, the J gene TRBJ2-5, with 7 nucleotides matching TRBD2. Unmatched junction bases numbered 7, after V lost 3 bases and J lost 0 bases. Germline CDR1 reads SGHNT; CDR2 reads YENEEA. The CDR3 runs 16 residues.

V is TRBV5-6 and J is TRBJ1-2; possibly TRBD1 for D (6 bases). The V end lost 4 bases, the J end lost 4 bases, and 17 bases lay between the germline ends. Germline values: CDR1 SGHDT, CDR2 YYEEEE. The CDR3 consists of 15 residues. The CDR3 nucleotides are TGTGCCAGCAGCCCTTCTGGTTCAGGGGCCTATGGCTACACCTTC. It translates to CASSPSGSGAYGYTF.

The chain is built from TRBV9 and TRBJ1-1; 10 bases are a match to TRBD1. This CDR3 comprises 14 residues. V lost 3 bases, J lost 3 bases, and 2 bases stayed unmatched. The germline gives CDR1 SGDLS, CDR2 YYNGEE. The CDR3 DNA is TGTGCCAGCAGCGACGGACAGGGGGACACTGAAGCTTTCTTT. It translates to CASSDGQGDTEAFF.

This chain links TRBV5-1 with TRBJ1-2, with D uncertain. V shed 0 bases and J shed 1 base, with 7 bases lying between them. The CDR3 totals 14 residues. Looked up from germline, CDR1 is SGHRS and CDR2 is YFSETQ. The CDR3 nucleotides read TGCGCCAGCAGCTTGGGGCAGGATAACTATGGCTACACCTTC. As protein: CASSLGQDNYGYTF.

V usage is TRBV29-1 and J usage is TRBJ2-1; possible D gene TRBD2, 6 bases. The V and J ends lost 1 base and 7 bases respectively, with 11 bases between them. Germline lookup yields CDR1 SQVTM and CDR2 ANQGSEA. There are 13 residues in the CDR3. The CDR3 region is CSVEVTAGNEQFF. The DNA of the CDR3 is TGCAGCGTTGAAGTAACTGCGGGGAATGAGCAGTTCTTC.

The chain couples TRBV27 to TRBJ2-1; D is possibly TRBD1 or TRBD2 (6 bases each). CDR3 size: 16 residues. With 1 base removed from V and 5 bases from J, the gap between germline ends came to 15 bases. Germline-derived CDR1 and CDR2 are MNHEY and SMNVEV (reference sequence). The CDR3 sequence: CASSLYPEGGHNEQFF. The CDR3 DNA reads TGTGCCAGCAGTTTATATCCGGAGGGGGGTCACAATGAGCAGTTCTTC.

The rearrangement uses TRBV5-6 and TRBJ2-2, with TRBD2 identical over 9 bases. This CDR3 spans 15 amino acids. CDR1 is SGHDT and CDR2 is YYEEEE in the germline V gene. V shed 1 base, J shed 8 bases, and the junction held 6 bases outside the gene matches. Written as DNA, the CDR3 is TGTGCCAGCAGCTTGTCTAGCGGGATTGGTGGGGAGCTGTTTTTT. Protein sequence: CASSLSSGIGGELFF.

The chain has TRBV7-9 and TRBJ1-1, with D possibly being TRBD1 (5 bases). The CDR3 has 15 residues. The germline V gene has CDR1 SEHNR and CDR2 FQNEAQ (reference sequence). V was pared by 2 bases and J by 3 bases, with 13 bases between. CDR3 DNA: TGTGCCAGCAGCTTAAGTTCAGGGTATGACACTGAAGCTTTCTTT. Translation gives CASSLSSGYDTEAFF.

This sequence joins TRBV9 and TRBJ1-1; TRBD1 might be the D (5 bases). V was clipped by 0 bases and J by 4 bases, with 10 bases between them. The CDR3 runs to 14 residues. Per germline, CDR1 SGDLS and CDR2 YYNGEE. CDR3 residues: CASSVVSGGTEAFF. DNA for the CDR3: TGTGCCAGCAGCGTAGTTTCTGGGGGCACTGAAGCTTTCTTT.

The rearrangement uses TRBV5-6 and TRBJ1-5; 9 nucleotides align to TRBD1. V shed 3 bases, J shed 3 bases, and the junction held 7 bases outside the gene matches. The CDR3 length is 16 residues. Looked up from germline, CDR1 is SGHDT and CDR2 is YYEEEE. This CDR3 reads CASSSAYRGPNQPQHF. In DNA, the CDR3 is TGTGCCAGCAGCTCAGCCTACAGGGGGCCCAATCAGCCCCAGCATTTT.

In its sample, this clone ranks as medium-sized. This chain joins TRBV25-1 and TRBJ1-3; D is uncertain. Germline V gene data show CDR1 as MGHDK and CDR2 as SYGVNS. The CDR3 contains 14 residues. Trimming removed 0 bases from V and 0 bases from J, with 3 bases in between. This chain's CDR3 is CASSEYLSGNTIYF. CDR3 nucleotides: TGTGCCAGCAGTGAATATCTCTCTGGAAACACCATATATTTT.

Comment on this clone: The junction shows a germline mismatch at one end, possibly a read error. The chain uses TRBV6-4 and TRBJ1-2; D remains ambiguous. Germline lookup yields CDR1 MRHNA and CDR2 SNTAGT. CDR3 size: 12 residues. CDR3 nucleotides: TGTGCCAGCAGGGACTGGAACTATGGCTACACCTTC. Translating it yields CASRDWNYGYTF.

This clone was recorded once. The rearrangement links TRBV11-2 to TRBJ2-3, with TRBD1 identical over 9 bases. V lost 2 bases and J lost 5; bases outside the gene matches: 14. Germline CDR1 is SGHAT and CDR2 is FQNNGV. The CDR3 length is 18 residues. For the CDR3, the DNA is TGTGCCAGCAGCTTAATTCCTCGCGGGACAGGGACCCAAGATACGCAGTATTTT. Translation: CASSLIPRGTGTQDTQYF.

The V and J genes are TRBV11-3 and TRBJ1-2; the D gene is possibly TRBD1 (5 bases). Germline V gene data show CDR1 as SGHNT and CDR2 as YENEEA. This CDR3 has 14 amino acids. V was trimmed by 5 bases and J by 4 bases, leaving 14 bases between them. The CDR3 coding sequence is TGTGCCAGCAGCCCCGAGACGGGGGGCTATGGCTACACCTTC. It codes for CASSPETGGYGYTF.

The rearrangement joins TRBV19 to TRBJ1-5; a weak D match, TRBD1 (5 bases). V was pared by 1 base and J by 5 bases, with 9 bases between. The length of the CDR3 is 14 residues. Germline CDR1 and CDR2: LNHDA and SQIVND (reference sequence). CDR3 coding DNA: TGTGCCAGTAGTATAGGGCAGGGTGATCAGCCCCAGCATTTT. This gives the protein CASSIGQGDQPQHF.

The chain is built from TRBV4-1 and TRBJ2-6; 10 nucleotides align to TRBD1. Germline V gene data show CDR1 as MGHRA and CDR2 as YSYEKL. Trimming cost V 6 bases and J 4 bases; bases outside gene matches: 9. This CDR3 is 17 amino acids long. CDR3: CASSRDRGVLGANVLTF. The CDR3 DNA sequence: TGCGCCAGCAGTCGGGACAGGGGAGTGTTAGGGGCCAACGTCCTGACTTTC.